The sequence of this T cell receptor (beta chain) was determined in a study of cytomegalovirus exposure and HLA in healthy donors. Whole-study findings and limits: Later analysis showed most CMV-associated TCR beta chains appearing HLA-restricted.

Researchers ran the PCR with 60 Vbeta and 13 Jbeta primers. Profiled with immunoSEQ multiplex PCR; TCRdb holds only in-frame clones, not every one. The sample shows over 150,000 clones, around 80% of them seen only once. The CDR3 is 15 amino acids. Notes on this clone: Its target is unknown.

The sequence was obtained from a man aged 35-49 years in good health and CMV-seronegative. J is TRBJ2-2 and V is TRBV21-1; the DNA was not compared with TRBD2, the D call given in the table. TRBV21-1 is annotated as a pseudogene. Sequencing used PBMCs. CDR3 sequence reads: CASNFHGMNTGELFF. CDR3 DNA: TGTGCCAGCAACTTTCACGGGATGAACACCGGGGAGCTGTTTTTT.